A single sample gave rise to the 8 T cell receptor beta chains below, sequenced in a study of cytomegalovirus exposure and HLA in healthy donors (dated by TCRdb to 2015 to 2018). The protocol used for the library was the immunoSEQ multiplex PCR assay. For the multiplex PCR, a mixture combining 60 forward primers for TCR Vbeta segments and 13 reverse primers for TCR Jbeta segments was used. TCRdb's version of the immuneACCESS table is confined to in-frame rearrangements and falls short of the full clone set. An unresolved V gene accounts for under half of the shortfall where checked; the remainder is of unknown origin. The sample profile shows approximately 110,000 clones; 70% to 80% of them were found once. The ten largest clones add up to nearly 8.5% of the sample. Specimen: PBMCs. The receptors were gathered from a woman in her thirties or forties in good health and CMV-seropositive.

This clone was observed a handful of times. This chain links TRBV5-4 with TRBJ2-5; 13 nucleotides agree with TRBD2. Germline loops: CDR1 SGHNT, CDR2 YYREEE (reference sequence). With 1 base clipped from V and 5 bases from J, the junction kept 2 bases outside the gene matches. The CDR3 is 15 amino acids. The CDR3: CASSLMGLAGETQYF. The CDR3 nucleotides are TGTGCCAGCAGCTTGATGGGACTAGCGGGGGAGACCCAGTACTTC.

This clone was seen a handful of times. The V gene is TRBV11-1, the J gene TRBJ2-5, with TRBD1 identical over 8 bases. Germline values: CDR1 SGHAT, CDR2 FQDESV (reference sequence). The CDR3 runs to 16 residues. Germline trimming cut 0 bases from V and 1 base from J; bases unmatched to any gene: 4. The CDR3 spells CASSLAVTGVQETQYF. The DNA of the CDR3 is TGTGCCAGCAGCTTAGCGGTGACAGGGGTCCAAGAGACCCAGTACTTC.

This clone was detected only once. This chain connects TRBV6-5 to TRBJ1-6; tentative D call: TRBD1 (5 bases). The CDR3 consists of 12 residues. The germline gives CDR1 MNHEY, CDR2 SVGAGI. The ends were cut back, 6 bases at V and 7 bases at J, with 7 bases in the middle. DNA for the CDR3: TGTGCCAGCAGCCACAGGAATTCACCCCTCCACTTT. This translates into CASSHRNSPLHF.

This clone was picked up one time. The CDR3 reads CASSRPSGDTQYF. As DNA, the CDR3 is TGTGCCAGCAGCCGTCCTTCAGGGGATACGCAGTATTTT. The chain is built from TRBV5-5 and TRBJ2-3, with a tentative D call TRBD1 (5 bases). Trimming shortened V by 4 bases and J by 6 bases, and 12 bases separated the two germline ends. Germline CDR1 reads SGHKS; CDR2 reads YYEKEE (reference sequence). The CDR3 contains 13 residues.

The chain employs TRBV5-6 and TRBJ1-2, with a weak D call TRBD1 (6 bases). The V end lost 3 bases, the J end lost 6 bases, and 15 bases lay between the germline ends. This CDR3 comprises 14 residues. Germline loops: CDR1 SGHDT, CDR2 YYEEEE. CDR3 DNA: TGTGCCAGCAGCTCCTACAGGGTGAACCATGGCTACACCTTC. Translated, it gives CASSSYRVNHGYTF.

J is TRBJ1-5 and V is TRBV7-8, with 7 bases matching TRBD1. Trimming took 5 bases from V and 5 from J; bases not matched to a gene: 15. Germline CDR1 reads SGHVS; CDR2 reads FQNEAQ. CDR3 length: 17 amino acids. The CDR3 DNA follows: TGTGCCAGCAGCCTAACGGGAAGGGACAGCACAGATCAGCCCCAGCATTTT. Translation: CASSLTGRDSTDQPQHF. The whole variable domain, filled in from reference TRBV7-8 and TRBJ1-5, reads GAGVSQSPRYKVAKRGQDVALRCDPISGHVSLFWYQQALGQGPEFLTYFQNEAQLDKSGLPSDRFFAERPEGSVSTLKIQRTQQEDSAVYLCASSLTGRDSTDQPQHFGDGTRLSIL.

This clone has just a few counts. The V and J genes are TRBV4-2 and TRBJ1-5, with 7 bases that match TRBD1. Germline V gene data show CDR1 as LGHNA and CDR2 as YNFKEQ. The J segment lost 5 bases and the V segment lost 2 bases, leaving 12 bases of the junction unmatched. The CDR3 is made up of 17 amino acids. The CDR3 spells CASSQYEQGRGDQPQHF. The DNA for the CDR3 is TGTGCCAGCAGCCAATATGAACAGGGGCGAGGAGATCAGCCCCAGCATTTT.

In this sample, this clone turned up a few times. V and J are TRBV19 and TRBJ1-2, with 8 bases that match TRBD1. J lost 1 base, V lost 6 bases, and 4 bases had no gene match. The CDR3 loop spans 14 amino acids. Germline V gives CDR1 LNHDA, CDR2 SQIVND (reference sequence). This chain's CDR3 is CASRKQGDNYGYTF. The CDR3 bases are TGTGCCAGTAGAAAACAGGGGGATAACTATGGCTACACCTTC.